One T cell receptor (beta chain) is described in this entry. This CDR3 comprises 16 residues. The germline gives CDR1 SGHNT, CDR2 YYREEE (reference sequence). Germline trimming cut 4 bases from V and 0 bases from J; bases unmatched to any gene: 10. This entry belongs to a study of blood T cell repertoires in COVID-19. Study context: The samples span acute and convalescent COVID-19 from the United States, Italy and Spain. Sample material is recorded as cDNA or gDNA derived from T cells, B-cell-depleted T cells, or PBMCs.

How the authors handled the data: Reference gene primer amplification in the assay estimated nucleated cell counts. The method was immunoSEQ multiplex PCR; TCRdb's version includes in-frame clones alone and lacks a portion of them. That table gives V, J and clone size, and the DNA gave D and trimming. The table records about 280,000 clones, approximately 90% of them present only once. This TCR was recovered from a man between 40 and 49 years old with acute or convalescent COVID-19. Sequencing was carried out using peripheral blood. The V and J genes are TRBV5-4 and TRBJ2-7; 7 bases align to TRBD1. CDR3 sequence: CASSPRTGSSSYEQYF. CDR3 nucleotide sequence: TGTGCCAGCAGCCCCCGGACAGGTTCAAGCTCCTACGAGCAGTACTTC.